These T cell receptor beta chains were read from a single sample in a study of blood T cell repertoires in COVID-19. Profiled with immunoSEQ multiplex PCR; TCRdb holds only in-frame clones, not every one. The table has 35,000 to 40,000 clones, roughly 82% seen once. Sequencing was carried out using peripheral blood. These receptors all come from a man over 45 with active or convalescent COVID-19. Each CDR3 is given without its conserved first and last residue. Fields, in order: D gene, V gene, J gene, CDR3 protein. D genes are given only for firm matches.

D gene: NA
V gene: TRBV9
J gene: TRBJ1-3
CDR3 protein: ASSYAVGRSGNTIY

D gene: NA
V gene: TRBV19
J gene: TRBJ2-1
CDR3 protein: ASKGGGSYNEQF

D gene: NA
V gene: TRBV5-4
J gene: TRBJ2-2
CDR3 protein: ASSLEQLTGELF

D gene: NA
V gene: TRBV7-2
J gene: TRBJ1-1
CDR3 protein: ASSLLAGATEAF

D gene: NA
V gene: TRBV7-9
J gene: TRBJ1-1
CDR3 protein: ASNLQQGSAF

D gene: NA
V gene: TRBV19
J gene: TRBJ1-5
CDR3 protein: ASSPDSQNQPQH

D gene: NA
V gene: TRBV2
J gene: TRBJ2-7
CDR3 protein: ASSEERASPFEQY

D gene: NA
V gene: TRBV5-1
J gene: TRBJ1-4
CDR3 protein: ASTIDKTNEKLF

D gene: TRBD1
V gene: TRBV7-2
J gene: TRBJ1-4
CDR3 protein: ASSLAGGTEMF

D gene: NA
V gene: TRBV5-4
J gene: TRBJ1-3
CDR3 protein: ASSSPPGQTGNTIY

D gene: NA
V gene: TRBV18
J gene: TRBJ1-1
CDR3 protein: ASSRDKNTEAF

D gene: TRBD1
V gene: TRBV5-5
J gene: TRBJ1-5
CDR3 protein: ASSLATSGQGSWGNQPQH

D gene: TRBD1
V gene: TRBV28
J gene: TRBJ1-2
CDR3 protein: ASSFRQGIHGYT

D gene: TRBD1
V gene: TRBV6-5
J gene: TRBJ2-1
CDR3 protein: ASSYVGQGMNEQF

D gene: NA
V gene: TRBV4-1
J gene: TRBJ1-2
CDR3 protein: ASSPSYDSPRDT

D gene: NA
V gene: TRBV3-1/TRBV3-2
J gene: TRBJ2-7
CDR3 protein: ASSQASGGFYEQY

D gene: TRBD2
V gene: TRBV7-2
J gene: TRBJ2-7
CDR3 protein: ASSSERGVSYEQY

D gene: TRBD2
V gene: TRBV11-2
J gene: TRBJ2-7
CDR3 protein: ASSLTSGGYEQY

D gene: NA
V gene: TRBV6-5
J gene: TRBJ1-6
CDR3 protein: ASRWGSNSPLH

D gene: NA
V gene: TRBV6-5
J gene: TRBJ1-1
CDR3 protein: ASSFTVLNTEAF

D gene: NA
V gene: TRBV9
J gene: TRBJ1-2
CDR3 protein: ASSPLREANYGYT

D gene: TRBD1
V gene: TRBV4-1
J gene: TRBJ2-3
CDR3 protein: ASRGRTDTQY

D gene: TRBD1
V gene: TRBV2
J gene: TRBJ1-4
CDR3 protein: ASRNYGQGNEKLF

D gene: NA
V gene: TRBV7-2
J gene: TRBJ1-2
CDR3 protein: ASSEDGFSYGYT

D gene: TRBD1
V gene: TRBV9
J gene: TRBJ2-3
CDR3 protein: ASSVEGGSDTQY

D gene: NA
V gene: TRBV7-9
J gene: TRBJ1-1
CDR3 protein: ASSTTGYGATEAF

D gene: TRBD1
V gene: TRBV2
J gene: TRBJ1-1
CDR3 protein: ASSHPGQGVRFFTEAF

D gene: TRBD2
V gene: TRBV19
J gene: TRBJ2-7
CDR3 protein: ASSRTSGGSLAFYEQY

D gene: TRBD1
V gene: TRBV6-5
J gene: TRBJ1-2
CDR3 protein: ASSSALGTASYGYT

D gene: NA
V gene: TRBV15
J gene: TRBJ2-1
CDR3 protein: ATSRDGGPGGLYNEQF

D gene: NA
V gene: TRBV30
J gene: TRBJ1-3
CDR3 protein: ASGTNSLSGNTIY

D gene: NA
V gene: TRBV5-1
J gene: TRBJ2-5
CDR3 protein: ASSPAGEQETQY

D gene: NA
V gene: TRBV6-5
J gene: TRBJ1-2
CDR3 protein: ASTVGQNLNYGYT

D gene: NA
V gene: TRBV25-1
J gene: TRBJ1-1
CDR3 protein: ASQWEGGSTEAF

D gene: TRBD2
V gene: TRBV7-2
J gene: TRBJ2-3
CDR3 protein: ASSLYWTSVADTQY

D gene: NA
V gene: TRBV24-1
J gene: TRBJ1-3
CDR3 protein: AVSRDIDPPSGNTIY

D gene: NA
V gene: TRBV18
J gene: TRBJ2-5
CDR3 protein: ASSPGLRETQY

D gene: NA
V gene: TRBV7-8
J gene: TRBJ1-2
CDR3 protein: ASSLAGRVYGYT

D gene: TRBD1
V gene: TRBV6-2/TRBV6-3
J gene: TRBJ2-5
CDR3 protein: ASSEIPGQGGETQY

D gene: TRBD1
V gene: TRBV6-5
J gene: TRBJ2-5
CDR3 protein: ASHRDRVDETQY

D gene: TRBD1
V gene: TRBV7-2
J gene: TRBJ1-1
CDR3 protein: ASSLSQGEMPTPEAF

D gene: NA
V gene: TRBV5-1
J gene: TRBJ1-3
CDR3 protein: ASSSPGLYGNTIY

D gene: NA
V gene: TRBV20-1
J gene: TRBJ1-2
CDR3 protein: SASAGDYGYT

D gene: NA
V gene: TRBV20-1
J gene: TRBJ1-5
CDR3 protein: SASKENQPQH

D gene: NA
V gene: TRBV13
J gene: TRBJ1-1
CDR3 protein: ASSVGRIYTEAF

D gene: NA
V gene: TRBV29-1
J gene: TRBJ1-3
CDR3 protein: SVTRSSGNTIY

D gene: NA
V gene: TRBV5-4
J gene: TRBJ1-3
CDR3 protein: ASSLVGTGNTIY

D gene: NA
V gene: TRBV10-3
J gene: TRBJ2-7
CDR3 protein: AISDRGTRSSYEQY

D gene: NA
V gene: TRBV12-3/TRBV12-4
J gene: TRBJ1-1
CDR3 protein: ASSLKGWTEAF

D gene: NA
V gene: TRBV5-5
J gene: TRBJ2-2
CDR3 protein: ASSLASGTTTGELF

D gene: NA
V gene: TRBV6-4
J gene: TRBJ2-1
CDR3 protein: ASSDSSGGRGHGEQF

D gene: TRBD1
V gene: TRBV5-6
J gene: TRBJ1-1
CDR3 protein: ASSPVGQGAKDAEAF

D gene: TRBD1
V gene: TRBV28
J gene: TRBJ2-7
CDR3 protein: ASSLGTAGEQY

D gene: TRBD2
V gene: TRBV3-1/TRBV3-2
J gene: TRBJ2-3
CDR3 protein: ASSQRLAGGTDTQY

D gene: NA
V gene: TRBV27
J gene: TRBJ2-3
CDR3 protein: ASAPGLYTDTQY